This paragraph reports one T cell receptor (beta chain). Its recognized antigen is unknown. Within one base of it there is no much larger clone, and no base qualities were kept. The sample belongs to a study of blood T cell repertoires in COVID-19 (dated by TCRdb to 2020 to 2022). About the study as a whole: Samples from collaborators originated in the United States, Italy and Spain and spanned both the acute and convalescent phases of COVID-19. The material from the prospective study consisted of cDNA or gDNA derived from T cells, B-cell-depleted T cells, or PBMCs. Subjects who had been exposed to COVID-19, were actively infected with it, or had recovered from it provided the deeply sampled blood TCRbeta repertoires that made up the dataset. A freely available public database, intended as a resource for researchers studying the immune response to SARS-CoV-2, is where the repertoires were released. Samples came from the ongoing ImmuneRACE study (first 160 participants) plus 1,254 subjects from 6 global collaborators. The sample metadata nearly always contained a de-identified subject ID, COVID-19 status, age in years and sex. HLA class I and class II types, where available, came from metadata supplied by the sample provider rather than from assay-based typing. Study-wide conclusions, independent of this receptor: How much clinical and demographic metadata was included differed by source and by participant, and the metadata was provided uncurated.

TCRbeta CDR3 regions were amplified from genomic DNA using the immunoSEQ Assay, a bias-controlled multiplex PCR. Per the authors' processing: The number of nucleated cells in each sample was estimated by amplification of reference gene primers within the assay. To quantify the absolute abundance of each unique TCRbeta CDR3 rearrangement, sequence reads were collapsed and filtered. Productive Simpson clonality was computed per sample as the square root of Simpson's diversity index over productive rearrangements. Sourced from immuneACCESS, this table was stored by TCRdb with only in-frame sequences that have V and J called. A share of the clones is absent; for the studies checked, an unresolved V gene accounts for under half, and the remainder has no known explanation. The DNA gave D and trimming, while V, J and clone size come from that table. The table for this sample lists 150,000 to 200,000 clones; roughly 80% of them were counted only once. Of the sample, around 12% is held by the ten largest clones.

CDR1 and CDR2 are drawn from the germline V gene (reference sequence): SEHNR, FQNEAQ. V and J are truncated by 2 bases and 7 bases respectively, leaving an intervening sequence of 14 bases. Taken from cysteine to phenylalanine, the CDR3 has 14 residues. Only the CDR3 DNA is retained, 42 bases long and in frame from the first base. One collaborating source in Seattle enrolled patients during active infection and followed them longitudinally through the course of disease. Whole blood was collected in K2EDTA tubes by collaborating institutions according to the institutions' own protocols. For TCRbeta analysis, collaborators shipped samples in one of three forms: frozen whole blood, isolated PBMCs, or DNA extracted from either of those sample types.

The clonotype was recovered from a woman older than 75 with COVID-19, enrolled during active disease. Material for sequencing was peripheral blood. The chain employs TRBV7-9 and TRBJ1-1, with TRBD1 perhaps the D gene, on 6 matching bases. The CDR3 amino acid sequence is: CASSLIGDTREAFF. Read as DNA, the sequence is TGTGCCAGCAGCTTAATCGGGGACACCCGTGAAGCTTTCTTT. The entire variable domain, with the stretches around the CDR3 drawn from the reference TRBV7-9 and TRBJ1-1 proteins, is DTGVSQNPRHKITKRGQNVTFRCDPISEHNRLYWYRQTLGQGPEFLTYFQNEAQLEKSRLLSDRFSAERPKGSFSTLEIQRTEQGDSAMYLCASSLIGDTREAFFGQGTRLTVV.